A selection of T cell receptor beta chains follows, all from one sample in a study of blood T cell repertoires in COVID-19. Repertoires were generated with immunoSEQ multiplex PCR, while TCRdb's copy carries only in-frame clones and drops some. The sample holds 100,000 to 150,000 clones; roughly 85% are singletons and the top ten take around 6.3%. The sample was peripheral blood. Receptor source: a man aged 80 or over with active or convalescent COVID-19. CDR3s include the opening cysteine and the closing phenylalanine or tryptophan. A D gene is named only where the DNA matches it firmly. The size entry is marked missing in some rows and otherwise reads once, few, many or a size class.

d_call,j_call,clone_size,v_call,cdr3_aa,cdr3_nt
TRBD2,TRBJ2-1,-,TRBV7-2,CASSVTSGGALYYNEQFF,TGTGCCAGCAGCGTGACTAGCGGGGGCGCCCTTTACTACAATGAGCAGTTCTTC
TRBD1,TRBJ2-1,-,TRBV7-6,CASSLNNPGTGYNEQFF,TGTGCCAGCAGCTTAAACAACCCCGGGACAGGGTACAATGAGCAGTTCTTC
TRBD1,TRBJ1-6,-,TRBV5-5,CASSLGTGGSNSPLHF,TGTGCCAGCAGCTTAGGGACAGGGGGAAGTAATTCACCCCTCCACTTT
-,TRBJ2-7,-,TRBV27,CASSFTGLGEQYF,TGTGCCAGCAGTTTTACAGGGCTGGGGGAGCAGTACTTC
TRBD1,TRBJ2-7,-,TRBV11-2,CASSLLTGRQYF,TGTGCCAGCAGCCTGCTGACAGGGCGGCAGTACTTC
TRBD1,TRBJ1-5,-,TRBV30,CAWRGQARQPQHF,TGTGCCTGGAGAGGACAGGCCAGGCAGCCCCAGCATTTT
TRBD2,TRBJ2-3,-,TRBV6-4,CASSDSGRASDTQYF,TGTGCCAGCAGTGACTCAGGGAGGGCCAGCGATACGCAGTATTTT
-,TRBJ1-2,-,TRBV5-1,CASSPDTNYGYTF,TGCGCCAGCAGCCCTGACACTAACTATGGCTACACCTTC
TRBD2,TRBJ2-3,-,TRBV27,CASSTGLAGGMQYF,TGTGCCAGCAGTACCGGACTAGCGGGAGGAATGCAGTATTTT
-,TRBJ2-7,-,TRBV3-1/TRBV3-2,CASSQPRVPYEQYF,TGTGCCAGCAGCCAACCACGCGTACCCTACGAGCAGTACTTC
TRBD1,TRBJ2-7,-,TRBV6-5,CASGTDREQYF,TGTGCCAGCGGGACAGACAGAGAGCAGTACTTC
TRBD2,TRBJ2-1,-,TRBV2,CASRGLAGVNEQFF,TGTGCCAGCCGGGGACTAGCGGGAGTCAATGAGCAGTTCTTC
-,TRBJ1-1,-,TRBV30,CAWSRGRLNTEAFF,TGTGCCTGGAGTCGGGGTAGGTTGAACACTGAAGCTTTCTTT
TRBD1,TRBJ1-5,-,TRBV5-1,CASSWDRNQPQHF,TGCGCCAGCAGCTGGGACAGAAATCAGCCCCAGCATTTT
-,TRBJ1-6,-,TRBV19,CASSTERTVFSPLHF,TGTGCCAGTAGTACAGAAAGGACAGTGTTTTCACCCCTCCACTTT
-,TRBJ1-1,-,TRBV19,CASSTTGNTEAFF,TGTGCCAGTAGTACAACAGGAAACACTGAAGCTTTCTTT
TRBD1,TRBJ2-5,-,TRBV2,CASSLDRGQAETQYF,TGTGCCAGCAGTCTAGACAGGGGGCAGGCGGAGACCCAGTACTTC
TRBD1,TRBJ2-5,-,TRBV7-6,CASSQMGTGETQYF,TGTGCCAGCAGCCAAATGGGGACAGGGGAGACCCAGTACTTC
TRBD1,TRBJ2-3,-,TRBV7-3,CASSARTGVGDTQYF,TGTGCCAGCAGCGCCCGGACAGGTGTGGGAGATACGCAGTATTTT
TRBD2,TRBJ2-1,-,TRBV19,CASSITSGRNEQFF,TGTGCCAGTAGTATAACTAGCGGAAGGAATGAGCAGTTCTTC
TRBD2,TRBJ2-7,-,TRBV29-1,CSVRTSVTYEQYF,TGCAGCGTTCGGACTAGCGTAACCTACGAGCAGTACTTC
TRBD1,TRBJ1-2,once,TRBV3-1/TRBV3-2,CASSQVQGDGYTF,TGTGCCAGCAGCCAAGTACAGGGGGATGGCTACACCTTC
-,TRBJ2-7,-,TRBV12-3/TRBV12-4,CASTGHNYEQYF,TGTGCCAGTACGGGACATAACTACGAGCAGTACTTC
TRBD1,TRBJ2-7,-,TRBV5-4,CASSPGTALSYEQYF,TGTGCCAGCAGCCCCGGGACAGCTTTATCCTACGAGCAGTACTTC
TRBD2,TRBJ2-3,medium-sized,TRBV2,CASIGLAGTKSSQYF,TGTGCCAGCATCGGACTAGCGGGGACGAAAAGCTCGCAGTATTTT
TRBD2,TRBJ2-1,-,TRBV11-2,CASSLSGGSYNEQFF,TGTGCCAGCAGTTTAAGCGGGGGGTCTTACAATGAGCAGTTCTTC
TRBD2,TRBJ2-7,-,TRBV10-3,CAISESLILLASSYEQYF,TGTGCCATCAGTGAGTCCCTTATCTTACTAGCGAGCTCCTACGAGCAGTACTTC
TRBD1,TRBJ1-3,-,TRBV5-5,CASSLTGVRGNTIYF,TGTGCCAGCAGCTTGACAGGGGTCAGAGGAAACACCATATATTTT